This T cell receptor beta chain comes out of a study of PD-L1 blockade in urothelial cancer. Across the whole study: Patients, treated from 2014 onward, received atezolizumab 1,200 mg intravenously every 3 weeks.

As regards this clone: Antigen specificity is unknown.

Every PCR got spiked synthetic TCR analog templates. Data came from immunoSEQ multiplex PCR; TCRdb stores just in-frame clones and leaves some out. There are around 40,000 clones in the sample; more than 70% occur only once, and about 16% lies in the top ten. The study's findings and limits: Expansion of tumor-associated blood clones at 3 weeks was greater in durable-benefit patients.

CDR3 length: 12 residues. The germline V gene encodes CDR1 MDHEN and CDR2 SYDVKM. The V gene lost 6 bases and the J gene lost 6 bases, with 11 bases spanning the gap. The TCR comes from a man aged 60-69 years with urothelial cancer. The sequenced sample was PBMCs, obtained around atezolizumab (anti-PD-L1) treatment. The chain uses TRBV28 and TRBJ1-1, with D possibly being TRBD1 (6 bases). The CDR3 sequence is CASSHTGPEAFF. The CDR3 DNA follows: TGTGCCAGCAGCCATACAGGGCCTGAAGCTTTCTTT.